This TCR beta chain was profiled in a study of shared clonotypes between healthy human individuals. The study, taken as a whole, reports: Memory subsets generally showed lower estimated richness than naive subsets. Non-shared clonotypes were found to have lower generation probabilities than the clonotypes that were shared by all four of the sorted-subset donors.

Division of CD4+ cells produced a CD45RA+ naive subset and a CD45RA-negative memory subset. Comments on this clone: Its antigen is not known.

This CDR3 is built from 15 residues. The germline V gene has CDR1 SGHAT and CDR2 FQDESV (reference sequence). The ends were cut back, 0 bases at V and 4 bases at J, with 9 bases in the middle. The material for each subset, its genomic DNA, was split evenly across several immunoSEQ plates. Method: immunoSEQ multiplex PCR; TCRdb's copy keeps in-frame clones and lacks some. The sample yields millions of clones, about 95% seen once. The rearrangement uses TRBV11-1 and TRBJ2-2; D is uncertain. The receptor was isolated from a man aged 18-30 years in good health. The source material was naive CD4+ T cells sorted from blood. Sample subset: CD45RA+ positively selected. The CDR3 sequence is CASSLASRVTGELFF. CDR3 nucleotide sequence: TGTGCCAGCAGCTTAGCGTCCCGAGTCACCGGGGAGCTGTTTTTT.